The 21 T cell receptor beta chains below were found in one sample sequenced in a study of T cell responses to AZD1222 COVID-19 vaccine. Assay used: immunoSEQ multiplex PCR; TCRdb lists only in-frame clones, some missing. Here the sample spans around 210,000 clones, 90% to 95% being singletons. Sequencing used peripheral blood, obtained 28 days after the second dose of the MenACWY control vaccine. These receptors came from an adult who received the MenACWY meningococcal vaccine as a control.

J is TRBJ1-1 and V is TRBV3-1 (or the pseudogene TRBV3-2); tentatively, D is TRBD1 (5 bases). Germline V gene lookup returns CDR1 LGHDT and CDR2 YNNKEL (reference sequence). V lost 4 bases, J lost 6 bases, and 18 bases lay in between. There are 15 residues in the CDR3. The CDR3 protein is CASSLRGQGRAEAFF. In DNA form, the CDR3 reads TGTGCCAGCAGCCTCAGAGGGCAGGGAAGGGCTGAAGCTTTCTTT.

The chain carries TRBV30 and TRBJ1-6; maybe TRBD1 (5 bases). CDR3 size: 13 residues. The ends were cut back, 2 bases at V and 7 bases at J, with 9 bases in the middle. Germline V gene data show CDR1 as GTSNPN and CDR2 as SVGIG (reference sequence). CDR3 nucleotide sequence: TGTGCCTGGAGTCCACAGGAGAATTCACCCCTCCACTTT. Protein product: CAWSPQENSPLHF. Variable domain in full (rest from reference TRBV30 and TRBJ1-6): SQTIHQWPATLVQPVGSPLSLECTVEGTSNPNLYWYRQAAGRGLQLLFYSVGIGQISSEVPQNLSASRPQDRQFILSSKKLLLSDSGFYLCAWSPQENSPLHFGNGTRLTVT.

V usage is TRBV16 and J usage is TRBJ2-7; 7 nucleotides match TRBD1. Unmatched junction bases numbered 2, after V lost 0 bases and J lost 0 bases. CDR1 KGHSY and CDR2 FQNENV come from the germline V gene. This CDR3 has 15 residues. CDR3 protein: CASSQSTGLSYEQYF. DNA for the CDR3: TGTGCCAGCAGCCAATCGACAGGGCTCTCCTACGAGCAGTACTTC.

The chain has TRBV6-2 or TRBV6-3 and TRBJ1-1; TRBD1 might be the D (6 bases). This CDR3 is 12 amino acids long. Germline V gives CDR1 MNHEY, CDR2 SVGEGT. Deletions cut 5 bases from V and 6 bases from J, with 10 bases between. CDR3 in DNA: TGTGCCAGCAGTGACAGGCGCGCTGAAGCTTTCTTT. As protein: CASSDRRAEAFF.

J is TRBJ1-4 and V is TRBV18; D not resolved. This CDR3 has 13 residues. Trimming took off 6 bases at V and 6 bases at J, with 11 bases between the two ends. Germline V gives CDR1 KGHSH, CDR2 LQKENI. The CDR3 region is CASSQNSDEKLFF. The CDR3 DNA reads as TGTGCCAGCTCCCAGAACTCGGATGAAAAACTGTTTTTT.

The chain joins TRBV30 to TRBJ1-5, with 9 bases that match TRBD1. Germline V gene sequence: CDR1 GTSNPN, CDR2 SVGIG (reference sequence). The CDR3 extends over 13 amino acids. After removal of 5 bases from V and 5 bases from J, the junction contained 4 bases not matched to a gene. CDR3 DNA sequence: TGTGCCTGGGCGGACAGGGGTTATCAGCCCCAGCATTTT. Translation gives CAWADRGYQPQHF.

This clone occurred a few times. This rearrangement joins TRBV30 to TRBJ2-5; TRBD2 matches at 8 bases. The CDR3 runs 13 residues. The junction had 7 bases not matched to a gene; V was cut back by 5 bases and J by 5 bases. Germline CDR1 and CDR2: GTSNPN and SVGIG (reference sequence). In DNA form, the CDR3 reads TGTGCCTGGGCCCTCAGACTAGCGGAGACCCAGTACTTC. Protein: CAWALRLAETQYF.

The chain uses TRBV28 and TRBJ2-2; 8 bases line up with TRBD1. Germline values: CDR1 MDHEN, CDR2 SYDVKM. This CDR3 contains 17 residues. J lost 3 bases, V lost 2 bases, and 8 bases had no gene match. CDR3 protein: CASSLGQGAPHTGELFF. CDR3 sequence (DNA): TGTGCCAGCAGTTTAGGCCAGGGGGCGCCTCACACCGGGGAGCTGTTTTTT.

The V call is TRBV11-1, the J call TRBJ2-1; TRBD2 agrees at 9 bases. The length of the CDR3 is 14 residues. The trim removed 5 bases at V and 7 bases at J, leaving 6 bases unmatched. Germline V CDR1 and CDR2: SGHAT, FQDESV (reference sequence). CDR3 coding DNA: TGTGCCAGCAGCGGCGGGGGGGTAACGAATGAGCAGTTCTTC. Translation: CASSGGGVTNEQFF.

There are a few counts of this clone. V usage is TRBV27 and J usage is TRBJ2-7, with 7 bases fitting TRBD1. Germline CDR1 and CDR2: MNHEY and SMNVEV (reference sequence). The CDR3 loop spans 12 amino acids. V was clipped by 5 bases and J by 7 bases; unmatched bases: 5. This chain's CDR3 is CASSRQGGEQYF. The CDR3 DNA is TGTGCCAGCAGTCGACAGGGTGGAGAGCAGTACTTC.

The CDR3 spells CASSVGTAYEQYF. The CDR3 coding sequence is TGTGCCAGCAGCGTAGGGACAGCCTACGAGCAGTACTTC. The chain is built from TRBV9 and TRBJ2-7; D is perhaps TRBD1 (6 bases). The CDR3 is 13 amino acids. Deletions cut 0 bases from V and 2 bases from J, with 6 bases between. CDR1 is SGDLS and CDR2 is YYNGEE in the germline V gene.

The chain joins TRBV6-2 or TRBV6-3 to TRBJ1-1; D is perhaps TRBD1 (5 bases). There are 12 residues in the CDR3. Trimming took off 6 bases at V and 7 bases at J, with 12 bases between the two ends. CDR1 and CDR2 (germline): MNHEY, SVGEGT. CDR3 DNA sequence: TGTGCCAGCAGCCTTACCACAGGTGAAGCTTTCTTT. It specifies CASSLTTGEAFF.

This rearrangement joins TRBV4-1 to TRBJ1-2; D gene unclear. Per germline, CDR1 MGHRA and CDR2 YSYEKL. Trimming cost V 0 bases and J 0 bases, with 8 bases left between them. CDR3 length: 15 residues. CDR3 residues: CASSQDQGANYGYTF. The CDR3 DNA reads as TGCGCCAGCAGCCAAGATCAAGGAGCTAACTATGGCTACACCTTC.

V usage is TRBV6-5 and J usage is TRBJ1-1; a possible D gene is TRBD1 (6 bases). V dropped 8 bases and J dropped 4 bases, with 8 bases sitting between them. The CDR3 is 11 residues long. The germline V gene encodes CDR1 MNHEY and CDR2 SVGAGI. The CDR3 protein is CASVGGTEAFF. In nucleotides, the CDR3 is TGTGCCAGCGTAGGGGGCACTGAAGCTTTCTTT.

On this clone itself: Other DNA sequences within the sample encode an identical CDR3. The CDR3 nucleotides read TGTGCCAGCAGGGACAGGGGGAACGAGCAGTACTTC. This codes for CASRDRGNEQYF. The chain links TRBV27 to TRBJ2-7; TRBD1 agrees at 10 bases. Germline V gene sequence: CDR1 MNHEY, CDR2 SMNVEV (reference sequence). Germline trimming cut 6 bases from V and 5 bases from J; bases unmatched to any gene: 1. The CDR3 is 12 residues long.

In its sample, this clone was seen once. The chain is built from TRBV19 and TRBJ2-3; 10 bases match TRBD2. The V gene end was trimmed by 6 bases and the J gene end by 13 bases; junction bases not matched to a gene: 13. Per germline, CDR1 LNHDA and CDR2 SQIVND (reference sequence). The CDR3 sequence is 14 residues long. As DNA, the CDR3 is TGTGCCAGTAGCCCCGGCGGGCTAGCGGGAGAAAAGTATTTT. This codes for CASSPGGLAGEKYF.

This clone was observed a handful of times. This rearrangement joins TRBV7-9 to TRBJ2-3, with D uncertain. V lost 2 bases and J 3 bases, leaving 6 bases between the germline ends. Germline V gives CDR1 SEHNR, CDR2 FQNEAQ (reference sequence). The CDR3 extends over 13 amino acids. The chain's CDR3 is CASSLPQTDTQYF. In DNA, the CDR3 is TGTGCCAGCAGCTTACCGCAGACAGATACGCAGTATTTT.

This chain connects TRBV5-6 to TRBJ1-2; D call uncertain. The germline CDR1 and CDR2 sequences are SGHDT and YYEEEE. V dropped 0 bases and J dropped 5 bases, with 14 bases sitting between them. There are 15 residues in the CDR3. This CDR3 is CASSLAWDNLYGYTF. DNA for the CDR3: TGTGCCAGCAGCTTGGCTTGGGATAACTTGTATGGCTACACCTTC.

The sample holds a few counts of this clone. V and J are TRBV19 and TRBJ1-4; 7 bases match TRBD1. V shed 3 bases and J 8 bases; nucleotides not matched to a gene: 9. CDR1 LNHDA and CDR2 SQIVND come from the germline V gene (reference sequence). The CDR3 covers 15 residues. CDR3 sequence reads: CASSIRGMEKEKLFF. DNA of the CDR3: TGTGCCAGTAGTATCAGGGGGATGGAGAAGGAAAAACTGTTTTTT.

The V gene is TRBV19, the J gene TRBJ1-6, with D possibly being TRBD1 (5 bases). The CDR3 extends over 14 amino acids. Germline CDR1 is LNHDA and CDR2 is SQIVND (reference sequence). V dropped 6 bases and J dropped 7 bases, with 13 bases sitting between them. The CDR3 region has the DNA TGTGCCAGTAGCAGGGCCTCAGACAATTCACCCCTCCACTTT. Protein: CASSRASDNSPLHF.

The V gene is TRBV19, the J gene TRBJ1-5; TRBD1 matches 7 bases. CDR3 length: 16 residues. Unmatched junction bases numbered 4, after V lost 1 base and J lost 1 base. Per the germline V gene, CDR1 is LNHDA and CDR2 is SQIVND (reference sequence). CDR3 nucleotides: TGTGCCAGTAGTATAGGACAGGGATCAAGCAATCAGCCCCAGCATTTT. As protein: CASSIGQGSSNQPQHF.